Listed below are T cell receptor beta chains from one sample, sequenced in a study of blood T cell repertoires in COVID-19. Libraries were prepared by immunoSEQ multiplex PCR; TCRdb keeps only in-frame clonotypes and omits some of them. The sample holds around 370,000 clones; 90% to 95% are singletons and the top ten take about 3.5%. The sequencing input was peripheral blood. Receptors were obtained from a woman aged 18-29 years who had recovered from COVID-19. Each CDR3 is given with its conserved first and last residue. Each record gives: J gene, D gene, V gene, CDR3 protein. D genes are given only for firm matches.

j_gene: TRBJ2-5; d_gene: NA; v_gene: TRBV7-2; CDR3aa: CASSPTKTGLWYQETQYF
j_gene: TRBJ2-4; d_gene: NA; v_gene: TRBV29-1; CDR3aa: CSVRTDQNIQYF
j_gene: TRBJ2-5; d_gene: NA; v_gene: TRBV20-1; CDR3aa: CSVLHGETQYF
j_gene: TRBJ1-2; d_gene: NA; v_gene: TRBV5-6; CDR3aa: CASSSPTGVYGYTF
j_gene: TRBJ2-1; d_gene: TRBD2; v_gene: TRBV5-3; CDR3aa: CARSSNPGGRLGNEQFF
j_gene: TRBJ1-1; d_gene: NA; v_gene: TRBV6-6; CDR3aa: CASSYPEGGAFF
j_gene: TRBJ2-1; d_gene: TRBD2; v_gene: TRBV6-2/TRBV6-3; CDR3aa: CASSQGLAGPYNEQFF
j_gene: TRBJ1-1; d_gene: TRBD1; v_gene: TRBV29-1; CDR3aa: CSGFPGGSEAFF
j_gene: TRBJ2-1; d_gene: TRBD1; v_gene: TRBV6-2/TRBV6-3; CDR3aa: CASSWDRVVGNEQFF
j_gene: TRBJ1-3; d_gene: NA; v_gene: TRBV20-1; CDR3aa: CSASWRSGNTIYF
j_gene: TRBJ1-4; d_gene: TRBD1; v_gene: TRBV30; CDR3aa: CAWWGQGNEKLFF
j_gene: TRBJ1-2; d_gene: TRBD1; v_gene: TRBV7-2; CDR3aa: CASSLDRAGYGYTF
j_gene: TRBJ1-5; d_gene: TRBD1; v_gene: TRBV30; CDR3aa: CAWRQGFSNQPQHF
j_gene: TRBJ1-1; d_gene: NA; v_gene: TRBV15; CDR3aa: CATSRATALNTEAFF
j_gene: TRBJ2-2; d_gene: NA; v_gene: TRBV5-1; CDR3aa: CASSFSESPNTGELFF
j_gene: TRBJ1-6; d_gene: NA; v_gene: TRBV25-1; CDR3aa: CASSESPLNSPLHF
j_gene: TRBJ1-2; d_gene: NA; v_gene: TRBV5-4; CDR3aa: CASSSAGLDYGYTF
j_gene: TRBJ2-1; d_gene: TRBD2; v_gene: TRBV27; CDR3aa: CASSLRGLAGPSYNEQFF
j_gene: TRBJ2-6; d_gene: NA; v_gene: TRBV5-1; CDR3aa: CASSTTTAVESSGANVLTF
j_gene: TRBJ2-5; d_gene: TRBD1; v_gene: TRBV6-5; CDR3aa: CASRRDRGLQETQYF
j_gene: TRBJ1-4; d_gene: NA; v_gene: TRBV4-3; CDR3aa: CASSQDAGHREKLFF
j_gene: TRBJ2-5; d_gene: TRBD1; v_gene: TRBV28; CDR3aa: CASSLPPTPGTGEVKKETQYF
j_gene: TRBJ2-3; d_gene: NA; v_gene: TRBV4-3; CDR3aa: CASSQITGYWDTQYF
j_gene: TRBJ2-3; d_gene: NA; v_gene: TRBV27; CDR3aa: CASSPRVSSTDTQYF
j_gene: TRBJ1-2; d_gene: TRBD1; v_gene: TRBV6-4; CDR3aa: CASSRTGSPANYGYTF
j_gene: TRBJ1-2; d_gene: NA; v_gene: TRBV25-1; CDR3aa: CASSEYRGYGYTF
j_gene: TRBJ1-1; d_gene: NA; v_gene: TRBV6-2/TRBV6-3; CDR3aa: CASSQGISEAFF
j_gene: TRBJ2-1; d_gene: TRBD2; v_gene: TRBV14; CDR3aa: CASSPLAGGSYNEQFF
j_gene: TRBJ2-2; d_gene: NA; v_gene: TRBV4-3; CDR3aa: CASSQPLALTNTGELFF
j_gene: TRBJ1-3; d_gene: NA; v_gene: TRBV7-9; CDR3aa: CASSLTRQVEGNTIYF
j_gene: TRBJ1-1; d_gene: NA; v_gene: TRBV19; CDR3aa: CASSKGVSTPLTEAFF
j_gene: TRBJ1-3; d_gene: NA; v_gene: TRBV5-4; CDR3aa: CASSSEGVSSGNTIYF